This T cell receptor (beta chain) is drawn from a study of T-cell reconstitution after alpha-beta-depleted transplantation in children listed by TCRdb under 2016. About the study as a whole: Using TCR repertoire profiling, the study followed T-cell immune reconstitution in a quantitative way in children after TCRalphabeta/CD19-depleted allogeneic hematopoietic cell transplantation. Overall results and qualifications from the work: Apparently early alphabetaT-cell count recovery about two months after transplant reportedly relied on only several hundred rapidly expanded clones derived from non-depleted graft cells. Over the following months the frequencies of hyperexpanded clones went down, and after one year T-cell counts and TCRbeta diversity were mostly credited to newly produced T cells. In some patients, high TCRbeta diversity at day 60 was attributed to recipient T cells and intrathymic progenitors that had survived conditioning.

The CDR3 goes from the cysteine to the phenylalanine over 14 residues. The CDR3 DNA has 42 bases and is translated from base 1. The germline V gene (reference sequence) sets CDR1 to MNHEY and CDR2 to SMNVEV. The V and J ends are trimmed by 3 bases and 7 bases, leaving 10 bases between them. The treatment or condition label corresponds to: allogeneic hematopoietic cell transplantation with graft depleted of TCRalphabeta T cells and CD19 B cells. TCRalphabeta/CD19-depleted allogeneic hematopoietic cell grafts were given to the transplant recipients, all of whom were children. This clonotype was observed a handful of times. Its cognate antigen has yet to be identified. No base quality information exists; no much larger clone differs at one position. The receptor library was made with PCR. The reads were generated on an Illumina HiSeq 2500. Molecular barcoding was employed in the preparation of TCR libraries, with unique molecular identifiers being used to normalize TCRbeta repertoire quantification. TCRdb reworked the public reads: Q25 trimming with fastp, MiXCR clone assembly, productive beta chains retained. Each entry merges the rows of one CDR3 protein and shows their most common DNA and genes. This sample has 120,000 or so distinct CDR3 sequences in its table, and 23% of those were observed once. The ten largest make up over 9.5% of the sample.

The TCR originated in a male patient aged 2 to 10 who had a stem cell transplant for chronic granulomatous disease, so the T cells may come from the graft donor. This receptor chain uses TRBV27 and TRBJ1-6; the best D guess is TRBD1, with 5 bases matching. The sample was PBMCs, mostly from graft donor cells, taken 180 days after TCRalphabeta/CD19-depleted stem cell transplant. The DNA sequence is TGTGCCAGCAGTTTCCGAGGGGCAAATTCACCCCTCCACTTT. It is translated as CASSFRGANSPLHF.